This T cell receptor beta chain was observed in a study of T cell responses to AZD1222 COVID-19 vaccine. Study conclusions and caveats: Sampled repertoires all dated from after the peak T cell response. Baseline antibody screening turned up just a handful of seropositive AZD1222 recipients. Reports say nearly half of spike-specific TCRs go after unmutated variant regions.

Comment on this clone: What it binds is unknown.

The assay was immunoSEQ multiplex PCR, and TCRdb's table has in-frame clones only and misses some. This table has 150,000 or so clones, nearly 90% appearing once. Deletions cut 1 base from V and 3 bases from J, with 11 bases between. The CDR3 totals 15 residues. Germline values: CDR1 SEHNR, CDR2 FQNEAQ (reference sequence). This clonotype originated in an adult in good health. The chain has TRBV7-9 and TRBJ2-3; D unclear. This material consisted of peripheral blood, taken on day 0 of AZD1222 vaccination. The DNA for the CDR3 is TGTGCCAGCAGCTTAGGATCCCGCCCGACAGATACGCAGTATTTT. It encodes CASSLGSRPTDTQYF.